This T cell receptor (beta chain) was captured by sequencing in a study of identical twins. The study's findings and limits: Some out-of-frame alpha sequences were shared by twins, and these showed excess low generation probability.

Regarding this clonotype: Its cognate antigen is unknown.

TCRdb independently ran MiXCR on the 5' RACE reads; one entry per CDR3 protein. The table lists hundreds of thousands of distinct CDR3 sequences, roughly 20% of them singletons, with 4.3% in the top ten. The CDR3 runs 12 residues. V was cut by 7 bases and J by 6 bases, with 10 bases left in between. Germline V gene sequence: CDR1 SGHNT, CDR2 YENEEA. In addition, the sample was reused for a study of T cells expressing NK-cell markers. That study adds: Leadership of the CD3+CD56-NKG2C+ fraction also belonged to these clonotypes in several donors.

Sequenced input: PBMCs. The sequence derives from a woman under 30 in good health. J is TRBJ2-1 and V is TRBV11-3; D not certain. CDR3: CASTTRLNEQFF. The CDR3 DNA follows: TGTGCCAGCACCACAAGGCTCAATGAGCAGTTCTTC.